Given below is one T cell receptor (beta chain) in context. Its antigen is not yet known. Base qualities are not provided; no much larger clone lies one nucleotide away. Library preparation was by the immunoSEQ multiplex PCR assay. The hsTCRB Kit was used according to the manufacturer's protocol to amplify rearranged TCR beta chain sequences. Sequencing of TCRB libraries was carried out on an Illumina MiSeq. In the authors' own workflow: The kit vendor's proprietary platform handled demultiplexing, trimming and gene mapping. The table comes from immuneACCESS by way of TCRdb, which keeps in-frame sequences with V and J called. Part of the clones is missing from these tables; in studies checked, under half for an unresolved V gene and the rest for unknown reasons. Clonal size and the V and J genes are those of that table, whereas D and trimming came from the DNA. Recorded for this sample are tens of thousands of clones; approximately 75% of them occurred a single time. The ten top clones hold around 5% of the sample.

This specimen's time point label, per the study, means: week 47, end of study. A 20-mer mutant IDH1 peptide at 300 micrograms in Montanide made up each vaccine dose, which was injected subcutaneously together with topical imiquimod. Patients received eight vaccinations in weeks 1, 3, 5, 7, 11, 15, 19 and 23, corresponding to visits V03 through V10. Newly diagnosed WHO grade 3 or 4 IDH1-mutant astrocytomas showing loss of nuclear ATRX were present in the donors. The samples were drawn from NOA16, a multicentre, single-arm, open-label phase I trial in Germany that tested a mutant IDH1 peptide vaccine in humans for the first time. Genomic DNA for TCRB sequencing was isolated from EDTA blood with the DNeasy Blood and Tissue Kit. This entry belongs to a study of a mutant IDH1 vaccine in newly diagnosed glioma (dated by TCRdb to the early 2020s). For context, the study as a whole: In the chemotherapy-containing groups, vaccination started alongside temozolomide cycles, whereas in patients who had radiotherapy alone it started 4-6 weeks after radiotherapy. The week-35 safety follow-up took place at visit V12, and the week-47 end of study took place at visit V13. Peripheral blood samples were drawn at six visits, namely V03 (baseline), V05, V07, V10, V12 and V13. Before enrollment, most patients had been given radiochemotherapy with temozolomide as standard therapy, while the rest had received either radiotherapy alone or temozolomide alone. Longitudinal TCRB deep sequencing was done for 25 treated patients, wherever samples were available for exploratory analyses. The roughly 32 treated patients were roughly 62% male and around 38% female, with a mean age of roughly 40 years. The study at large found these results: According to the authors, sample limitations meant that analyses of patient blood samples could not be reproduced. Immune responses induced by the vaccine were seen in around 93% of patients across multiple MHC alleles. PBMC samples for TCRB deep sequencing were selected based on availability. No apparent relationship was observed between pseudoprogression and alterations in the top peripheral T cell clonotypes detected by TCRB sequencing.

Sequenced material: PBMCs, taken from a glioma patient whose treatment included an IDH1 peptide vaccine. This TCR came from a man aged 45 to 65 with glioma.

The DNA is TGCGCCAGCAGCGGGACAGGGGGAGGGGAGCAGTACTTC. The resulting protein is CASSGTGGGEQYF. The chain employs TRBV10-1 and TRBJ2-7, with 11 bases in between that match TRBD1. The CDR3 runs 13 amino acids, cysteine and phenylalanine included. Only the CDR3 part of the read is kept: 39 bases, read in frame from the first base. CDR1 WNHNN and CDR2 SYGVQD are derived from the germline V gene (reference sequence). V is pruned by 6 bases and J by 7 bases, leaving 5 bases of the junction without a gene match.